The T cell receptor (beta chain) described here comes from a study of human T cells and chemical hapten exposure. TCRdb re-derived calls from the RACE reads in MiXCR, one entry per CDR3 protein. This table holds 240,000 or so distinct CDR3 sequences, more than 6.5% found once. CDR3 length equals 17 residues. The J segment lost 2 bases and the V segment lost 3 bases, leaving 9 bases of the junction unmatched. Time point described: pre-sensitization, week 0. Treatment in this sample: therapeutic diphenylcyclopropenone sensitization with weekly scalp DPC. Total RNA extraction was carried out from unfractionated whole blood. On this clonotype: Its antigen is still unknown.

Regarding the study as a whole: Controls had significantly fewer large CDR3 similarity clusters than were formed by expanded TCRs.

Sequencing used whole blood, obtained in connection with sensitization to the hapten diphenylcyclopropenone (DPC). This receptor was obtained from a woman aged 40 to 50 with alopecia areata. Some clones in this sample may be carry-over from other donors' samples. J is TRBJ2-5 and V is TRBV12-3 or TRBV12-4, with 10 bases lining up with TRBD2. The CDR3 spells CASSFRLAGVGQETQYF. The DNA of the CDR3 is TGTGCCAGCAGTTTTCGGCTAGCGGGAGTGGGGCAAGAGACCCAGTACTTC.